This T cell receptor beta chain was captured by sequencing in a study of molecular identifiers for immune sequencing clone quantification. From germline, CDR1 is MNHNY and CDR2 SVGAGI (reference sequence). The CDR3 length is 12 residues. V gave up 2 bases and J gave up 7 bases; unmatched junction bases: 1. TCRdb itself ran the PCR reads through MiXCR, one entry per CDR3 protein. The repertoire holds some 650,000 distinct CDR3 sequences, approximately 20% seen once, with 0.85% in the top ten. Sequencing used naive CD8+ T cells from blood, with Jurkat cell RNA spiked in. As for subset: FACS-sorted CD8+CD4-CCR7+CD45RA+ naive T cells. The gene calls are TRBV6-6 and TRBJ1-1, with 7 bases aligning to TRBD1. The receptor was derived from a human donor in good health. Some libraries in this study had Jurkat cell RNA spiked in. The CDR3 DNA sequence: TGTGCCAGCAGTTACAGGGACAGTGAAGCTTTCTTT. Its protein is CASSYRDSEAFF.